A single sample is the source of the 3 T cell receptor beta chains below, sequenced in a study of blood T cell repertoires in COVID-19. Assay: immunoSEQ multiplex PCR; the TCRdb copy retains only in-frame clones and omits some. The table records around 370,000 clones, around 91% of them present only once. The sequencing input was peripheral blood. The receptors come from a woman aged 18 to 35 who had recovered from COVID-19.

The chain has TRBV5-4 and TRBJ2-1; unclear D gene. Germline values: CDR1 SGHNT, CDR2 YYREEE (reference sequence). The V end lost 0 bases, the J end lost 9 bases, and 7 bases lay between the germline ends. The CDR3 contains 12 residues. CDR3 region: CASSLVASEQFF. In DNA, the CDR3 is TGTGCCAGCAGCTTGGTGGCCTCTGAGCAGTTCTTC.

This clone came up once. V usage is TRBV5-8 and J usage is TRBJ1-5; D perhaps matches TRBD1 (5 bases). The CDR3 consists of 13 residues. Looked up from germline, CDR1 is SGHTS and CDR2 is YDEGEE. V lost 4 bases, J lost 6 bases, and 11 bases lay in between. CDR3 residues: CASSLGGGQPQHF. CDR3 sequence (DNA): TGTGCCAGCAGCCTTGGCGGGGGTCAGCCCCAGCATTTT.

The CDR3 nucleotides are TGTGCCAGCAGCTCCAGGGATCTCAATGAGCAGTTCTTC. Translating it yields CASSSRDLNEQFF. The gene calls are TRBV7-6 and TRBJ2-1, with a tentative D call TRBD1 (5 bases). This CDR3 region has 13 residues. CDR1 is SGHVS and CDR2 is FNYEAQ in the germline V gene. The V end was cut by 4 bases, the J end by 6 bases, with 10 bases between. The full variable domain, its missing parts supplied by reference TRBV7-6 and TRBJ2-1, is GAGVSQSPRYKVTKRGQDVALRCDPISGHVSLYWYRQALGQGPEFLTYFNYEAQQDKSGLPNDRFSAERPEGSISTLTIQRTEQRDSAMYRCASSSRDLNEQFFGPGTRLTVL.